A selection of T cell receptor beta chains follows, all from one sample in a study of blood T cells in healthy people across ages. TCRdb reprocessed the 5' RACE reads with MiXCR, giving one entry per CDR3 protein. Of around 1.5 million distinct CDR3 sequences listed, roughly 64% were seen once; the top ten hold more than 6%. The sample consisted of blood. These receptors all come from a man younger than 35 in good health. The CDR3 runs from the conserved cysteine through the conserved F or W. D genes are given only for firm matches. The listing skips clone size in some rows; elsewhere it reads once, few, many or a size class.

D gene: TRBD2; clone size: .; J gene: TRBJ2-7; V gene: TRBV20-1; CDR3 DNA: TGCAGTGCTAGTAGCGGGAACGAGCAGTACTTC; CDR3 protein: CSASSGNEQYF
D gene: .; clone size: .; J gene: TRBJ2-7; V gene: TRBV20-1; CDR3 DNA: TGCAGTGCTAGTGAAATAGGGGACGGAGAGGACGAGCAGTACTTC; CDR3 protein: CSASEIGDGEDEQYF
D gene: .; clone size: .; J gene: TRBJ1-6; V gene: TRBV6-1; CDR3 DNA: TGTGCCAGCAGTGATGACCAATATTCACCCCTCCACTTT; CDR3 protein: CASSDDQYSPLHF
D gene: TRBD1; clone size: .; J gene: TRBJ1-2; V gene: TRBV29-1; CDR3 DNA: TGCAGCGTTGAGGGACAGGGCATGAATGGCTACACCTTC; CDR3 protein: CSVEGQGMNGYTF
D gene: .; clone size: once; J gene: TRBJ2-7; V gene: TRBV5-1; CDR3 DNA: TGCGCCAGCAGCCTATGGGGTCCGCGGATGGGGACCTACGAGCAGTACTTC; CDR3 protein: CASSLWGPRMGTYEQYF
D gene: .; clone size: .; J gene: TRBJ2-3; V gene: TRBV20-1; CDR3 DNA: TGCAGTGCTAGAGACTGGGATACGCAGTATTTT; CDR3 protein: CSARDWDTQYF
D gene: .; clone size: once; J gene: TRBJ1-2; V gene: TRBV6-2/TRBV6-3; CDR3 DNA: TGTGCCAGCAGTGCCGGGACAATCCTACGATATGGCTACACCTTC; CDR3 protein: CASSAGTILRYGYTF
D gene: .; clone size: .; J gene: TRBJ1-1; V gene: TRBV5-6; CDR3 DNA: TGTGCCAGCAGCTTGGAACTGGACACTGAAGCTTTCTTT; CDR3 protein: CASSLELDTEAFF
D gene: TRBD2; clone size: .; J gene: TRBJ2-3; V gene: TRBV7-9; CDR3 DNA: TGTGCCAGCAGCTCCACTAGCGGGGGCGCGGATACGCAGTATTTT; CDR3 protein: CASSSTSGGADTQYF
D gene: .; clone size: .; J gene: TRBJ2-3; V gene: TRBV7-2; CDR3 DNA: TGTGCCAGCAGGGCTCAGTGGGATACGCAGTATTTT; CDR3 protein: CASRAQWDTQYF
D gene: TRBD2; clone size: few; J gene: TRBJ2-3; V gene: TRBV12-5; CDR3 DNA: TGTGCTAGTGGTCGAGAACTAGCGGATACGCAGTATTTT; CDR3 protein: CASGRELADTQYF
D gene: .; clone size: .; J gene: TRBJ2-3; V gene: TRBV5-1; CDR3 DNA: TGCGCCAGCAGCACCAGCCGGGATCCCTCGGGCACAGATACGCAGTATTTT; CDR3 protein: CASSTSRDPSGTDTQYF
D gene: .; clone size: once; J gene: TRBJ1-4; V gene: TRBV10-2; CDR3 DNA: TGCGCCAGCAGTGAGGAGTTGGAAAAACTGTTTTTT; CDR3 protein: CASSEELEKLFF
D gene: .; clone size: few; J gene: TRBJ2-5; V gene: TRBV2; CDR3 DNA: TGTGCCAGTACCCTCGAGGGAGAGACCCAGTACTTC; CDR3 protein: CASTLEGETQYF
D gene: .; clone size: .; J gene: TRBJ2-3; V gene: TRBV5-1; CDR3 DNA: TGCGCCAGCAGCTTGGTGCTGGCGAAAGATACGCAGTATTTT; CDR3 protein: CASSLVLAKDTQYF
D gene: .; clone size: .; J gene: TRBJ1-2; V gene: TRBV4-2; CDR3 DNA: TGTGCCAGCAGCCCTCAGCCAGGGGTCGAGAACTATGGCTACACCTTC; CDR3 protein: CASSPQPGVENYGYTF
D gene: TRBD1; clone size: .; J gene: TRBJ2-5; V gene: TRBV11-2; CDR3 DNA: TGTGCCAGCAGTTTTCCTGACAGGGAGCAAGAGACCCAGTACTTC; CDR3 protein: CASSFPDREQETQYF